This record covers a single T cell receptor beta chain. Antigen specificity is unknown. The data were obtained in a study of CD8 T cells in Susac syndrome. Study-level findings and limits: It was acknowledged by the study that relatively few individuals were included in its TCR sequencing and HLA analysis.

The length of the CDR3 is 15 residues. CDR1 and CDR2 (germline): SGHRS, YFSETQ. Trimming took off 4 bases at V and 1 base at J, with 13 bases between the two ends. About 0.5 to 1 ug RNA was reverse transcribed with random hexamers. The immunoSEQ assay covered 54 Vbeta and 13 Jbeta segments for CDR3. Each CDR3 protein is one row after TCRdb ran MiXCR on the immunoSEQ multiplex PCR reads. Counted here are hundreds of thousands of distinct CDR3 sequences, around 83% occurring once; the ten biggest clones make up around 0.12%. TEMRA cells were FACS-enriched, while CD8+ and CD4+ T cells were negatively isolated.

Sequencing was performed on CD8+ T cells from PBMCs. This TCR was recovered from a human donor with multiple sclerosis. The genes are TRBV5-1 and TRBJ2-3; possible D gene TRBD2, 5 bases. As DNA, the CDR3 is TGCGCCAGCAGCACCAACGGGGAAGGCACAGATACGCAGTATTTT. It yields the protein CASSTNGEGTDTQYF.